Below are 29 T cell receptor beta chains sequenced from a single sample in a study of cytomegalovirus exposure and HLA in healthy donors (TCRdb year 2017). Preparation of the library involved the immunoSEQ multiplex PCR assay. What TCRdb holds here is the immuneACCESS table cut down to in-frame rearrangements. Part of the clones is not present; checked against another copy, under half of the missing clones reflect an unresolved V gene, and the others are unexplained. The sample yields about 120,000 clones; 70% to 90% were counted once. The top ten clones comprise approximately 4.5% of the sample. Sequencing used PBMCs. The source of these receptors is a man aged 18-30 years in good health and CMV-seropositive.

J is TRBJ1-3 and V is TRBV7-6; possibly TRBD1 for D (5 bases). Germline lookup yields CDR1 SGHVS and CDR2 FNYEAQ. The length of the CDR3 is 16 residues. The V and J ends lost 5 bases and 1 base respectively, with 15 bases between them. The DNA of the CDR3 is TGTGCCAGCAGCCGAATGGGGCCTAATTCTGGAAACACCATATATTTT. It yields the protein CASSRMGPNSGNTIYF. The entire variable domain, with the rest obtained from reference TRBV7-6 and TRBJ1-3, is as follows: GAGVSQSPRYKVTKRGQDVALRCDPISGHVSLYWYRQALGQGPEFLTYFNYEAQQDKSGLPNDRFSAERPEGSISTLTIQRTEQRDSAMYRCASSRMGPNSGNTIYFGEGSWLTVV.

This sequence joins TRBV4-3 and TRBJ2-5; possibly TRBD2 for D (6 bases). V lost 3 bases and J lost 5, with 22 bases in between. The CDR3 totals 17 residues. Germline CDR1 LGHNA, CDR2 YSLEER. The CDR3 region is CASSHGLQGLLAETQYF. In DNA form, the CDR3 reads TGCGCCAGCAGCCATGGCCTCCAGGGACTTTTGGCGGAGACCCAGTACTTC.

This chain links TRBV6-5 with TRBJ2-4, with TRBD1 matching over 10 bases. V shed 7 bases and J 7 bases; nucleotides not matched to a gene: 7. CDR1 is MNHEY and CDR2 is SVGAGI in the germline V gene. This CDR3 region has 14 residues. The CDR3 bases are TGTGCCAGCACCCCGACAGGGGGCGGGAACATTCAGTACTTC. Protein product: CASTPTGGGNIQYF.

The chain couples TRBV5-4 to TRBJ1-6; D is uncertain. V lost 3 bases to trimming and J lost 5 bases, with 6 bases between them. Germline V gene data show CDR1 as SGHNT and CDR2 as YYREEE (reference sequence). The CDR3 covers 13 residues. DNA of the CDR3: TGTGCCAGCAGCTCCAGAAATAATTCACCCCTCCACTTT. Amino acid sequence: CASSSRNNSPLHF.

The J gene is TRBJ2-7, the V gene TRBV10-1, with a weak D call TRBD2 (5 bases). Germline V lookup: CDR1 WNHNN, CDR2 SYGVQD (reference sequence). V was shortened by 1 base and J by 5 bases, with 9 bases between the two germline ends. The CDR3 sequence is 13 residues long. CDR3 residues: CASSEFQRDEQYF. DNA of the CDR3: TGCGCCAGCAGTGAGTTTCAGAGGGACGAGCAGTACTTC.

This rearrangement joins TRBV19 to TRBJ1-1; TRBD1 matches at 8 bases. Trimming removed 7 bases from V and 1 base from J; junction bases left unmatched: 11. This CDR3 is built from 16 residues. Germline CDR1 reads LNHDA; CDR2 reads SQIVND (reference sequence). CDR3 in DNA: TGTGCCAGTACACGCAGGGGGCTTGAAGGGAACACTGAAGCTTTCTTT. It encodes CASTRRGLEGNTEAFF.

The gene calls are TRBV4-3 and TRBJ1-1; 8 bases agree with TRBD1. Germline assignment: CDR1 LGHNA and CDR2 YSLEER. V was clipped by 0 bases and J by 10 bases; unmatched bases: 4. CDR3 length equals 13 residues. The DNA for the CDR3 is TGCGCCAGCAGCCAAGATATCCAGGGGGCAGCTTTCTTT. Protein sequence: CASSQDIQGAAFF.

This clone was detected ten times or more. The chain combines TRBV5-6 with TRBJ2-7, with D uncertain. V was trimmed by 2 bases and J by 2 bases, leaving 5 bases between them. The germline V gene encodes CDR1 SGHDT and CDR2 YYEEEE. CDR3 length: 12 amino acids. The DNA for the CDR3 is TGTGCCAGCAGCTTAAGAGCCTACGAGCAGTACTTC. Amino acid sequence: CASSLRAYEQYF. The complete variable domain, with remaining parts taken from reference TRBV5-6 and TRBJ2-7, reads DAGVTQSPTHLIKTRGQQVTLRCSPKSGHDTVSWYQQALGQGPQFIFQYYEEEERQRGNFPDRFSGHQFPNYSSELNVNALLLGDSALYLCASSLRAYEQYFGPGTRLTVT.

This chain joins TRBV18 and TRBJ1-1; no firm D call. The CDR3 consists of 19 residues. CDR1 KGHSH and CDR2 LQKENI come from the germline V gene. Trimming stripped 0 bases from V and 3 bases from J, with 23 bases between. The DNA for the CDR3 is TGTGCCAGCTCACCACCCAGCGGGGAACGCCAGCAAATGGACACTGAAGCTTTCTTT. This sequence encodes CASSPPSGERQQMDTEAFF.

This chain joins TRBV5-6 and TRBJ1-3; D gene unclear. Germline CDR1 SGHDT, CDR2 YYEEEE. The CDR3 runs 14 residues. V lost 1 base and J 2 bases, leaving 7 bases between the germline ends. CDR3 in amino acids: CASSLNSAGNTIYF. The CDR3, as DNA: TGTGCCAGCAGCTTGAACTCGGCTGGAAACACCATATATTTT.

The V gene is TRBV4-1, the J gene TRBJ2-7; D may be TRBD1 (5 bases). This CDR3 spans 18 amino acids. V was pared by 0 bases and J by 0 bases, with 18 bases between. Germline V CDR1 and CDR2: MGHRA, YSYEKL. The DNA for the CDR3 is TGCGCCAGCAGCCAAGACAGAATCGAGACAGTATCCTCCTACGAGCAGTACTTC. Its translation: CASSQDRIETVSSYEQYF.

This chain links TRBV6-5 with TRBJ2-7; D gene uncertain. Germline V gene sequence: CDR1 MNHEY, CDR2 SVGAGI. This CDR3 contains 15 residues. V dropped 2 bases and J dropped 1 base, with 12 bases sitting between them. The CDR3 sequence is CASSYGGSISYEQYF. The CDR3 DNA reads TGTGCCAGCAGTTACGGCGGATCAATATCCTACGAGCAGTACTTC.

The J gene is TRBJ1-3, the V gene TRBV7-6; D perhaps matches TRBD1 (5 bases). The V gene's germline CDR1 is SGHVS and CDR2 FNYEAQ. The CDR3 has 13 residues. Trimming shortened V by 5 bases and J by 3 bases, and 8 bases separated the two germline ends. Here the CDR3 reads CASSVTGGNTIYF. CDR3 DNA sequence: TGTGCCAGCAGCGTTACAGGTGGAAACACCATATATTTT. Full variable domain (missing parts from reference TRBV7-6 and TRBJ1-3): GAGVSQSPRYKVTKRGQDVALRCDPISGHVSLYWYRQALGQGPEFLTYFNYEAQQDKSGLPNDRFSAERPEGSISTLTIQRTEQRDSAMYRCASSVTGGNTIYFGEGSWLTVV.

The chain recombines TRBV11-2 with TRBJ1-5; tentative D call: TRBD1 (5 bases). The ends were cut back, 1 base at V and 4 bases at J, with 8 bases in the middle. Germline lookup yields CDR1 SGHAT and CDR2 FQNNGV. The CDR3 is 14 residues long. CDR3 in amino acids: CASSLGQPNQPQHF. The CDR3 nucleotides are TGTGCCAGCAGCTTAGGACAGCCAAATCAGCCCCAGCATTTT.

The rearrangement links TRBV27 to TRBJ2-7; D is undetermined. The CDR3 is 13 amino acids. Germline V gives CDR1 MNHEY, CDR2 SMNVEV (reference sequence). V lost 5 bases and J 7 bases, leaving 15 bases between the germline ends. The DNA of the CDR3 is TGTGCCAGCAGTCAAATACCCCCCGGTGAGCAGTACTTC. Translating gives CASSQIPPGEQYF.

This chain connects TRBV7-9 to TRBJ2-7; tentative D call: TRBD1 (5 bases). V dropped 1 base and J dropped 5 bases, with 15 bases sitting between them. The CDR3 contains 15 residues. CDR1 is SEHNR and CDR2 is FQNEAQ in the germline V gene (reference sequence). CDR3 in amino acids: CASSLVGGALNEQYF. DNA for the CDR3: TGTGCCAGCAGCTTAGTTGGTGGGGCTCTGAACGAGCAGTACTTC.

The chain uses TRBV7-2 and TRBJ2-4; a possible D gene is TRBD1 (6 bases). The V gene's germline CDR1 is SGHTA and CDR2 FQGNSA. The CDR3 totals 15 residues. Trimming stripped 5 bases from V and 1 base from J, with 12 bases between. In DNA, the CDR3 is TGTGCCAGCAGCACTCCTGACAGGGCCAAAAACATTCAGTACTTC. Its protein product is CASSTPDRAKNIQYF.

This rearrangement joins TRBV6-1 to TRBJ2-2; D gene ambiguous. Trimming removed 3 bases from V and 5 bases from J, with 10 bases in between. Per germline, CDR1 MNHNS and CDR2 SASEGT. The length of the CDR3 is 14 residues. CDR3 DNA sequence: TGTGCCAGCAGTGACCCACGAGATACCGGGGAGCTGTTTTTT. It specifies CASSDPRDTGELFF.

The chain uses TRBV6-1 and TRBJ2-5, with a tentative D call TRBD1 (5 bases). The ends were cut back, 2 bases at V and 1 base at J, with 14 bases in the middle. Germline CDR1 reads MNHNS; CDR2 reads SASEGT. The CDR3 covers 16 residues. CDR3 DNA: TGTGCCAGCAGTGAACACAGGCCGTACGTCCAAGAGACCCAGTACTTC. Its protein is CASSEHRPYVQETQYF.

This clone was recorded only once. The chain links TRBV5-1 to TRBJ2-1, with D maybe TRBD2 (6 bases). Trimming cost V 4 bases and J 8 bases, with 16 bases left between them. This CDR3 contains 14 residues. Per the germline V gene, CDR1 is SGHRS and CDR2 is YFSETQ. The CDR3 nucleotides are TGCGCCAGCAGCGTGGGGAGCGGGTGGGATGAGCAGTTCTTC. Protein product: CASSVGSGWDEQFF.

This chain connects TRBV2 to TRBJ1-5, with D possibly being TRBD1 (5 bases). This CDR3 region has 15 residues. From germline, CDR1 is SNHLY and CDR2 FYNNEI. The ends were cut back, 1 base at V and 6 bases at J, with 13 bases in the middle. This CDR3 reads CASSEGTPFGQPQHF. The CDR3 nucleotides read TGTGCCAGCAGTGAAGGGACACCCTTTGGTCAGCCCCAGCATTTT.

The chain links TRBV4-1 to TRBJ1-5; the D gene is possibly TRBD1 (5 bases). The CDR3 runs 16 residues. Trimming removed 4 bases from V and 4 bases from J, with 17 bases in between. Germline V gives CDR1 MGHRA, CDR2 YSYEKL. The CDR3 sequence is CASSPPPGRGNQPQHF. DNA for the CDR3: TGCGCCAGCAGCCCGCCCCCAGGGCGGGGGAATCAGCCCCAGCATTTT.

A remark on this clone: One junction end does not reproduce the germline sequence, and a read error may be involved. This chain joins TRBV6-4 and TRBJ1-2, with D uncertain. The CDR3 covers 8 residues. The germline V gene has CDR1 MRHNA and CDR2 SNTAGT. CDR3 sequence (DNA): TGTGCCAGTTTAGACTTGAACTTC. Residues: CASLDLNF.

This clone has more than one count but fewer than ten. CDR3 coding DNA: TGTGCCAGCAGTTCTCGGACAGGGATGAATGAAAAACTGTTTTTT. Protein: CASSSRTGMNEKLFF. The chain carries TRBV28 and TRBJ1-4; 8 positions match TRBD1. V lost 4 bases to trimming and J lost 5 bases; unmatched junction nucleotides: 6. Germline CDR1 reads MDHEN; CDR2 reads SYDVKM. The CDR3 is 15 amino acids.

The gene calls are TRBV19 and TRBJ1-1; 8 positions match TRBD1. This CDR3 contains 16 residues. CDR1 is LNHDA, CDR2 SQIVND, per germline (reference sequence). The J segment lost 1 base and the V segment lost 3 bases, leaving 7 bases of the junction unmatched. CDR3 DNA: TGTGCCAGTAGTATTGGGCAGGGGGCGCGGAACACTGAAGCTTTCTTT. Its protein product is CASSIGQGARNTEAFF.

The rearrangement joins TRBV6-6 to TRBJ2-3; 11 bases are shared with TRBD2. The CDR3 is made up of 16 amino acids. Per germline, CDR1 MNHNY and CDR2 SVGAGI (reference sequence). The V and J ends lost 4 bases and 2 bases, in that order; junction bases with no gene match: 5. The CDR3 sequence: CASSSRLAGFTDTQYF. As DNA, the CDR3 is TGTGCCAGCAGTTCACGACTAGCGGGGTTCACAGATACGCAGTATTTT.

The CDR3 is CASSLEGDTEAFF. The CDR3 nucleotides are TGTGCCAGTAGCCTCGAGGGGGACACTGAAGCTTTCTTT. The chain links TRBV19 to TRBJ1-1; D may be TRBD1 (6 bases). The germline V gene has CDR1 LNHDA and CDR2 SQIVND (reference sequence). V was pared by 6 bases and J by 3 bases, with 11 bases between. The CDR3 covers 13 residues. The whole variable domain, filled in from reference TRBV19 and TRBJ1-1, reads DGGITQSPKYLFRKEGQNVTLSCEQNLNHDAMYWYRQDPGQGLRLIYYSQIVNDFQKGDIAEGYSVSREKKESFPLTVTSAQKNPTAFYLCASSLEGDTEAFFGQGTRLTVV.

The chain joins TRBV9 to TRBJ2-7, with D possibly being TRBD2 (6 bases). Germline CDR1 SGDLS, CDR2 YYNGEE. This CDR3 is built from 14 residues. The V gene lost 2 bases and the J gene lost 1 base, with 10 bases spanning the gap. The CDR3 sequence is CASSVGRGSYEQYF. The CDR3 coding sequence is TGTGCCAGCAGCGTCGGGCGGGGTTCCTACGAGCAGTACTTC.

This clone was picked up a small number of times. The chain has TRBV7-2 and TRBJ2-3, with 7 positions matching TRBD2. V gave up 0 bases and J gave up 1 base; unmatched junction bases: 16. This CDR3 is built from 20 residues. Germline loops: CDR1 SGHTA, CDR2 FQGNSA. CDR3 residues: CASSLATAYTAGRGTDTQYF. The CDR3 DNA follows: TGTGCCAGCAGCTTAGCCACAGCATATACAGCGGGGAGGGGCACAGATACGCAGTATTTT.